The 22 T cell receptor beta chains listed next were all sequenced from one sample in a study of regulatory T cells in long-lasting Graves disease. Time point in this sample: newly diagnosed GD, antithyroid drugs for less than 3 months. Construction of the TCR library relied on RNA isolated from PBMCs. The authors built TCR beta libraries using iRepertoire HTBI primers and Arm-PCR of CDR3 regions. TCRdb called the multiplex PCR reads again in MiXCR, with one record for every CDR3 protein. Among 550,000 or so distinct CDR3 sequences listed, approximately 12% were seen once. The data also belong to a second study, concerning T cells in Graves' hyperthyroidism and ophthalmopathy.

The sample in question was peripheral blood mononuclear cells (PBMCs), obtained at new diagnosis, from a patient treated with antithyroid drugs. These receptors were taken from a woman aged 25 to 39 with Graves disease.

In its sample, this clonotype was seen many times. The chain combines TRBV3-1 with TRBJ2-1; TRBD2 matches 12 bases. This CDR3 region has 17 residues. CDR1 is LGHDT and CDR2 is YNNKEL in the germline V gene (reference sequence). V shed 0 bases, J shed 9 bases, and the junction held 9 bases outside the gene matches. The CDR3 region is CASSQDLVTSGRGEQFF. In nucleotides, the CDR3 is TGTGCCAGCAGCCAAGATCTGGTGACTAGCGGGAGAGGTGAGCAGTTCTTC.

This clonotype has at least ten counts. The V gene is TRBV6-1, the J gene TRBJ2-7, with D possibly matching TRBD2 (5 bases). This CDR3 region has 12 residues. Trimming left V 6 bases short and J 6 bases short, with 12 bases between. Looked up from germline, CDR1 is MNHNS and CDR2 is SASEGT. The CDR3 reads CASSSPAGEQYF. Here the CDR3 DNA reads TGTGCCAGCAGCTCCCCGGCGGGCGAGCAGTACTTC.

This clonotype was picked up many times. The chain links TRBV11-2 to TRBJ2-7; no firm D call. V was pared by 2 bases and J by 0 bases, with 8 bases between. CDR3 length: 14 amino acids. CDR1 and CDR2 (germline): SGHAT, FQNNGV. As DNA, the CDR3 is TGTGCCAGCAGCTTACGGAGTCTCTCCTACGAGCAGTACTTC. Its translation: CASSLRSLSYEQYF.

Ten or more counts support this clonotype. V and J are TRBV6-1 and TRBJ2-7; possible D gene TRBD1, 6 bases. This CDR3 is built from 13 residues. Germline CDR1 is MNHNS and CDR2 is SASEGT. Trimming took 10 bases from V and 1 from J, leaving 14 bases between them. DNA for the CDR3: TGTGCCAACAAGAGGGGGACGTCCTACGAGCAGTACTTC. Translated, it gives CANKRGTSYEQYF.

This chain uses TRBV13 with TRBJ2-4, with D possibly being TRBD1 (6 bases). Trimming left V 2 bases short and J 0 bases short, with 17 bases between. The germline CDR1 and CDR2 sequences are PRHDT and FYEKMQ (reference sequence). The CDR3 has 18 amino acids. The CDR3 loop reads CASSLRLNLQGAKNIQYF. The CDR3 DNA reads TGTGCCAGCAGCTTAAGGCTCAACTTACAGGGAGCCAAAAACATTCAGTACTTC.

This clonotype showed up many times. The chain carries TRBV5-6 and TRBJ2-5; the match to TRBD2 covers 13 bases. This CDR3 region has 16 residues. Germline lookup yields CDR1 SGHDT and CDR2 YYEEEE. The V segment lost 4 bases and the J segment 2 bases; nucleotides outside the gene matches: 5. The DNA of the CDR3 is TGTGCCAGCAGCAGACGGACTAGCGGGAGACAAGAGACCCAGTACTTC. Translated, it gives CASSRRTSGRQETQYF.

In this sample, this clonotype turned up a few times. This likely comes from a read error, as the CDR3 has no conserved phenylalanine or tryptophan at its end. This rearrangement joins TRBV2 to TRBJ2-1; the match to TRBD1 covers 8 bases. This CDR3 region has 12 residues. Looked up from germline, CDR1 is SNHLY and CDR2 is FYNNEI. Trimming removed 6 bases from V and 10 bases from J; junction bases left unmatched: 5. The CDR3 reads CASSPTGDEQFL. The CDR3 region has the DNA TGTGCCAGCAGCCCGACAGGGGACGAGCAGTTCCTC.

This clonotype was seen only a few times. The chain carries TRBV7-2 and TRBJ2-6; D ambiguous. Germline CDR1 is SGHTA and CDR2 is FQGNSA. The length of the CDR3 is 15 residues. V gave up 2 bases and J gave up 3 bases, with 8 bases separating them. The CDR3 DNA sequence: TGTGCCAGCAGCTTATTCCCGGGTGGGGCCAACGTCCTGACTTTC. Translating gives CASSLFPGGANVLTF.

The rearrangement uses TRBV7-9 and TRBJ2-2, with 8 bases fitting TRBD1. CDR3 length equals 14 residues. Germline-derived CDR1 and CDR2 are SEHNR and FQNEAQ (reference sequence). V was clipped by 5 bases and J by 6 bases; unmatched bases: 5. In DNA, the CDR3 is TGTGCCAGCAGCCCGGACAGGGCGGCCGGGGAGCTGTTTTTT. Protein sequence: CASSPDRAAGELFF.

The chain couples TRBV20-1 to TRBJ2-1; 16 bases fit TRBD2. Germline-derived CDR1 and CDR2 are DFQATT and SNEGSKA (reference sequence). This CDR3 has 17 residues. Losses at the gene ends were 3 bases for V and 8 bases for J; bases not matched to a gene: 10. For the CDR3, the DNA is TGCAGTGCTAGGCCGGGACTAGCGGGAGGGGGGGGTCATGAGCAGTTCTTC. Translation: CSARPGLAGGGGHEQFF.

As for this clonotype: Just one base apart from a much larger clone, this may be a read error. This chain connects TRBV19 to TRBJ1-1; the D gene is possibly TRBD1 (5 bases). The germline V gene has CDR1 LNHDA and CDR2 SQIVND (reference sequence). This CDR3 is built from 13 residues. Written as DNA, the CDR3 is TGTCCCAGTAGTCGGACAATGAACACTGAAGCTTTCTTT. Its protein product is CPSSRTMNTEAFF.

This clonotype was found once. This likely came from a read error, as a far larger clone is one base away. The V and J genes are TRBV2 and TRBJ2-4, with a tentative D call TRBD2 (6 bases). Germline loops: CDR1 SNHLY, CDR2 FYNNEI. The CDR3 length is 13 residues. The V and J ends lost 7 bases and 13 bases respectively, with 20 bases between them. The DNA for the CDR3 is TGTGCCAGCACCGGGAGCCAAGCGAATGAGCAGTACTTC. Its protein is CASTGSQANEQYF. The variable domain in full, with the rest retrieved from reference TRBV2 and TRBJ2-4, is EPEVTQTPSHQVTQMGQEVILRCVPISNHLYFYWYRQILGQKVEFLVSFYNNEISEKSEIFDDQFSVERPDGSNFTLKIRSTKLEDSAMYFCASTGSQANEQYFGAGTRLSVL.

This clonotype was detected only a few times. V is TRBV5-1 and J is TRBJ1-4, with 9 bases lining up with TRBD1. Trimming removed 0 bases from V and 3 bases from J; junction bases left unmatched: 6. The CDR3 extends over 17 amino acids. The germline gives CDR1 SGHRS, CDR2 YFSETQ. CDR3 sequence reads: CASSLGRDRAPNEKLFF. The CDR3 DNA is TGCGCCAGCAGCTTGGGCCGGGACAGGGCCCCTAATGAAAAACTGTTTTTT.

The sample holds many counts of this clonotype. The J gene is TRBJ2-7, the V gene TRBV2; 7 nucleotides agree with TRBD1. V was pared by 4 bases and J by 2 bases, with 5 bases of the junction left unmatched. CDR3 size: 14 residues. The germline V gene has CDR1 SNHLY and CDR2 FYNNEI. Here the CDR3 DNA reads TGTGCCAGCAGTGCTGGGACAGATCCCTACGAGCAGTACTTC. This encodes CASSAGTDPYEQYF.

This clonotype was counted many times. This chain joins TRBV30 and TRBJ1-2; the D gene is possibly TRBD1 (6 bases). This CDR3 has 14 residues. The V end lost 0 bases, the J end lost 4 bases, and 12 bases lay between the germline ends. Germline V lookup: CDR1 GTSNPN, CDR2 SVGIG (reference sequence). The CDR3 DNA sequence: TGTGCCTGGAGTGTATTCGGGACAAGCTATGGCTACACCTTC. This gives the protein CAWSVFGTSYGYTF.

There are many counts of this clonotype. J is TRBJ2-7 and V is TRBV20-1, with D unresolved. CDR3 length: 12 amino acids. Trimming cost V 3 bases and J 6 bases, with 12 bases left between them. Germline lookup yields CDR1 DFQATT and CDR2 SNEGSKA (reference sequence). The CDR3 DNA reads as TGCAGTGCTAGTCTTAGCAGTGCCGAGCAGTACTTC. It codes for CSASLSSAEQYF.

This clonotype was counted at least ten times. The chain uses TRBV6-1 and TRBJ1-5, with 7 bases aligning to TRBD1. Germline V gene data show CDR1 as MNHNS and CDR2 as SASEGT. The CDR3 is made up of 16 amino acids. V gave up 9 bases and J gave up 0 bases; unmatched junction bases: 11. CDR3 sequence reads: CASWGQPSHSNQPQHF. The CDR3 DNA reads as TGTGCCAGTTGGGGACAGCCCTCCCATAGCAATCAGCCCCAGCATTTT.

This clonotype was observed a handful of times. The gene calls are TRBV28 and TRBJ2-1; 10 bases are shared with TRBD2. The CDR3 sequence is 16 residues long. Germline values: CDR1 MDHEN, CDR2 SYDVKM. The V gene end was trimmed by 2 bases and the J gene end by 6 bases; junction bases not matched to a gene: 7. CDR3 sequence: CASSLSPSGRSNEQFF. The CDR3 DNA reads TGTGCCAGCAGTTTAAGCCCTAGCGGGAGATCCAATGAGCAGTTCTTC. The whole variable domain, filled in from reference TRBV28 and TRBJ2-1, reads DVKVTQSSRYLVKRTGEKVFLECVQDMDHENMFWYRQDPGLGLRLIYFSYDVKMKEKGDIPEGYSVSREKKERFSLILESASTNQTSMYLCASSLSPSGRSNEQFFGPGTRLTVL.

There are many counts of this clonotype. The CDR3 region has the DNA TGTGCCAGCAGTTTAAATAGCGGGAGTCATTCCTACGAGCAGTACTTC. It codes for CASSLNSGSHSYEQYF. The chain employs TRBV27 and TRBJ2-7; 9 bases align to TRBD2. In germline, CDR1 is MNHEY, CDR2 SMNVEV (reference sequence). CDR3 length equals 16 residues. J lost 1 base, V lost 2 bases, and 6 bases had no gene match.

This clonotype was seen only a few times. The CDR3 DNA reads TGTGCCAGTAGTTCCCAGGGACAGGGTAATTCACCCCTCCACTTT. Its translation is CASSSQGQGNSPLHF. The rearrangement joins TRBV19 to TRBJ1-6, with 9 bases that match TRBD1. The CDR3 extends over 15 amino acids. Looked up from germline, CDR1 is LNHDA and CDR2 is SQIVND (reference sequence). The V segment lost 5 bases and the J segment 6 bases; nucleotides outside the gene matches: 5.

This clonotype was recorded at least ten times. At one of its ends the junction is not consistent with the germline gene, which may arise from a read error. The genes are TRBV18 and TRBJ2-3, with a possible D match to TRBD2 (5 bases). The CDR3 has 14 residues. Per the germline V gene, CDR1 is KGHSH and CDR2 is LQKENI. CDR3 coding DNA: TGTGCCAGCTCACCCCGGGATAGCATAGATACGCAGTATTTT. This gives the protein CASSPRDSIDTQYF.

This clonotype has ten or more counts. The chain has TRBV20-1 and TRBJ2-1; TRBD2 agrees at 8 bases. The trim removed 0 bases at V and 5 bases at J, leaving 6 bases unmatched. Germline lookup yields CDR1 DFQATT and CDR2 SNEGSKA (reference sequence). The CDR3 is made up of 15 amino acids. CDR3 protein: CSARDGAGGDNEQFF. DNA of the CDR3: TGCAGTGCTAGAGATGGCGCGGGGGGCGACAATGAGCAGTTCTTC.